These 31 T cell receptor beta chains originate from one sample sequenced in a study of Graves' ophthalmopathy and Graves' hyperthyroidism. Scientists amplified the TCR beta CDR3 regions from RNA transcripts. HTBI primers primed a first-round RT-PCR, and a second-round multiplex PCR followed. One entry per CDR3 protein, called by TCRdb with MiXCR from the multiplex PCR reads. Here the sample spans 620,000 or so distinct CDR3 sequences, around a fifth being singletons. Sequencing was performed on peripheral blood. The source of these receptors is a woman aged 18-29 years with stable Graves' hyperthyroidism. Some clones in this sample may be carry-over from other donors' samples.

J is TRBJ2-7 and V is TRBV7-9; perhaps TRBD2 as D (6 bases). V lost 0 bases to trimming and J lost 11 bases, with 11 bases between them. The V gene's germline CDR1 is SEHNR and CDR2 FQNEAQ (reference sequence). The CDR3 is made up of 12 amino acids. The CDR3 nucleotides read TGTGCCAGCAGCTTAGCCGGGGGTTCGGAGTACTTC. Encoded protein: CASSLAGGSEYF. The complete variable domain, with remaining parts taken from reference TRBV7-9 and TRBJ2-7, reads DTGVSQNPRHKITKRGQNVTFRCDPISEHNRLYWYRQTLGQGPEFLTYFQNEAQLEKSRLLSDRFSAERPKGSFSTLEIQRTEQGDSAMYLCASSLAGGSEYFGPGTRLTVT.

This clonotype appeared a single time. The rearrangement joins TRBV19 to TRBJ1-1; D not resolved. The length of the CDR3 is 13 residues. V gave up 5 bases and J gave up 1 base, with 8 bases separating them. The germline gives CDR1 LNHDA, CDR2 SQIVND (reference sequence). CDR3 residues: CASSASPNTEAFF. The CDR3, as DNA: TGTGCCAGTAGTGCATCGCCGAACACTGAAGCTTTCTTT.

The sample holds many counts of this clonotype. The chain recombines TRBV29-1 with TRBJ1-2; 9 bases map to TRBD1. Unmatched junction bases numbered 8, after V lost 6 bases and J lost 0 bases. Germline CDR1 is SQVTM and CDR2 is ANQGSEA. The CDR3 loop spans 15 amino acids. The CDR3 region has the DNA TGCAGCGTACATGGACAGGGGCCAACTAACTATGGCTACACCTTC. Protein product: CSVHGQGPTNYGYTF.

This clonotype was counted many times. CDR3 amino acids: CASSTQMNTEAFF. The CDR3 region has the DNA TGTGCCAGCAGTACCCAGATGAACACTGAAGCTTTCTTT. The V and J genes are TRBV12-3 or TRBV12-4 and TRBJ1-1; no definite D call. Trimming removed 5 bases at V and 0 bases at J, with 7 bases between. The CDR3 contains 13 residues.

The CDR3 sequence is CASSYGQPWDTEAFF. CDR3 bases: TGTGCCAGCAGTTACGGGCAGCCCTGGGACACTGAAGCTTTCTTT. The chain is built from TRBV6-5 and TRBJ1-1; D not certain. V dropped 2 bases and J dropped 3 bases, with 13 bases sitting between them. The CDR3 is 15 residues long. The germline V gene has CDR1 MNHEY and CDR2 SVGAGI.

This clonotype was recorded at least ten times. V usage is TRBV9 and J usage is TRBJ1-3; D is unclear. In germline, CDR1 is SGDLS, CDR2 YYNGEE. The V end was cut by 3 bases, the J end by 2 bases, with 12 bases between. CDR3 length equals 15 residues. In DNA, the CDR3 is TGTGCCAGCAGCGCCGGAAACACCCCTGGAAACACCATATATTTT. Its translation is CASSAGNTPGNTIYF. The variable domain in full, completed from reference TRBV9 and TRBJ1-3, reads DSGVTQTPKHLITATGQRVTLRCSPRSGDLSVYWYQQSLDQGLQFLIQYYNGEERAKGNILERFSAQQFPDLHSELNLSSLELGDSALYFCASSAGNTPGNTIYFGEGSWLTVV.

DNA for the CDR3: TGTGCCAGCAGTCGGGCCGGGACAGGGAATTCACCCCTCCACTTT. It encodes CASSRAGTGNSPLHF. The chain joins TRBV12-3 or TRBV12-4 to TRBJ1-6; 9 nucleotides line up with TRBD1. CDR3 length: 15 residues. After removal of 5 bases from V and 7 bases from J, the junction contained 6 bases not matched to a gene.

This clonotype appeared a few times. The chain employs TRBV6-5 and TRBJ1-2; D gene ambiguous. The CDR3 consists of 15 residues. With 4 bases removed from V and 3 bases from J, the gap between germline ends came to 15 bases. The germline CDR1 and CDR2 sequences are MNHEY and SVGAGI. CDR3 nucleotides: TGTGCCAGCAGTTCCATCTCGGATTGGGACTATGGCTACACCTTC. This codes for CASSSISDWDYGYTF.

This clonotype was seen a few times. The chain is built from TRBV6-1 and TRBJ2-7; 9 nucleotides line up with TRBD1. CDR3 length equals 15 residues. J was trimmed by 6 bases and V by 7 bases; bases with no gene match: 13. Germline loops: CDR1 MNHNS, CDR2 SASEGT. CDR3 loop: CASNQGTGPSGEQYF. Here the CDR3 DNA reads TGTGCCAGCAACCAAGGGACAGGGCCCTCGGGCGAGCAGTACTTC.

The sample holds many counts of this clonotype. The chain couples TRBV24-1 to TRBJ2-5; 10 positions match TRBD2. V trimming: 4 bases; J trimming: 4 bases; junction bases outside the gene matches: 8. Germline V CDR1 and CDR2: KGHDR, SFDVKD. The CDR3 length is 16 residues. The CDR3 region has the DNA TGTGCCACCAGTGACCCCAGCGGGAGGGAAGGAGAGACCCAGTACTTC. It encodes CATSDPSGREGETQYF.

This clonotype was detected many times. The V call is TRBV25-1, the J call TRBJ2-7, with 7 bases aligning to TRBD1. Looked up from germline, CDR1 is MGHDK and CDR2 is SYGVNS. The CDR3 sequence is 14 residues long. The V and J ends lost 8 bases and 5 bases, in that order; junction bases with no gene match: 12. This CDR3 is CASRQGEGGHEQYF. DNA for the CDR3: TGTGCCAGCCGCCAGGGGGAAGGGGGCCACGAGCAGTACTTC.

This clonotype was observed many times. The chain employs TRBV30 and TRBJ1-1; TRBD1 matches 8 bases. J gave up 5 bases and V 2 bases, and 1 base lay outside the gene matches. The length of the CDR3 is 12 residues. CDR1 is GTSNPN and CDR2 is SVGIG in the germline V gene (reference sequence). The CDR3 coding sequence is TGTGCCTGGAGTCGACAGGGGACTGAAGCTTTCTTT. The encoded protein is CAWSRQGTEAFF.

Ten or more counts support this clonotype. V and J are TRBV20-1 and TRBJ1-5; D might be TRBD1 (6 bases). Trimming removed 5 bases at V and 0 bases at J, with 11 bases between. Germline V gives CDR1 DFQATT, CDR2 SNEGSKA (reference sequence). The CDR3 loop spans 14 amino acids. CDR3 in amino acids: CSARGGGSNQPQHF. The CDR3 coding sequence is TGCAGTGCTCGGGGGGGCGGTAGCAATCAGCCCCAGCATTTT.

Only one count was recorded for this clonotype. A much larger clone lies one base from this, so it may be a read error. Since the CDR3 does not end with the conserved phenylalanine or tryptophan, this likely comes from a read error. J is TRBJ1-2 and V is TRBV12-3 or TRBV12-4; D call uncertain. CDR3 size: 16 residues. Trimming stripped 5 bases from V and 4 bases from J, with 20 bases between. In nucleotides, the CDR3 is TGTGCCAGCAGTCCCCCTACGGGAGGGCGACCCTATGGCTACACCCTC. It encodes CASSPPTGGRPYGYTL.

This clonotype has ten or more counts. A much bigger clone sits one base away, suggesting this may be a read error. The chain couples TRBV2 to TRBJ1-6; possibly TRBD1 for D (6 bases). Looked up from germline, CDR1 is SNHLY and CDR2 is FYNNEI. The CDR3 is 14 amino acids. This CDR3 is CASTVGTRNSHLHF. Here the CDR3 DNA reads TGTGCCAGCACCGTGGGGACAAGAAATTCACACCTCCACTTT.

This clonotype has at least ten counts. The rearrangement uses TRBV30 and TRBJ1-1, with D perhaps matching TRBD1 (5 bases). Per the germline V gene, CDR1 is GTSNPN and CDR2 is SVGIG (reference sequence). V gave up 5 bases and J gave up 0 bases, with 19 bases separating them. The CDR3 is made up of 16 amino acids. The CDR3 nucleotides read TGTGCCTGGGGGAGGGGAGGTTCAGGCATGAACACTGAAGCTTTCTTT. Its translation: CAWGRGGSGMNTEAFF.

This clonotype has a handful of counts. This CDR3 is CASKEEGDEQYF. The CDR3 DNA is TGTGCCAGCAAGGAGGAAGGGGATGAGCAGTACTTC. J is TRBJ2-7 and V is TRBV6-1, with D perhaps TRBD1 or TRBD2 (5 bases each). The CDR3 spans 12 residues. The germline V gene encodes CDR1 MNHNS and CDR2 SASEGT. V was trimmed by 7 bases and J by 7 bases, leaving 14 bases between them.

For the CDR3, the DNA is TGTGCCAGCAGTGAAGTTGAAACTGGGGCCAACGTCCTGACTTTC. As protein: CASSEVETGANVLTF. The rearrangement uses TRBV2 and TRBJ2-6; D remains ambiguous. Trimming left V 1 base short and J 2 bases short, with 6 bases between. The V gene's germline CDR1 is SNHLY and CDR2 FYNNEI. This CDR3 spans 15 amino acids.

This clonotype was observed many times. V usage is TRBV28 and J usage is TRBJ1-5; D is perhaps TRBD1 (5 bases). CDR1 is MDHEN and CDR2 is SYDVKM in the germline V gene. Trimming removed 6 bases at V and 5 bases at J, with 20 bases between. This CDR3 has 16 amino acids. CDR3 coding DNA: TGTGCCAGCAGCCCCTGGGGGAATAGCCCAGATCAGCCCCAGCATTTT. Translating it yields CASSPWGNSPDQPQHF.

The DNA for the CDR3 is TGTGCCAGCAGTTACCACTCACAGAGGACCGGGGAGCTGTTTTTT. This sequence encodes CASSYHSQRTGELFF. The V call is TRBV6-2 or TRBV6-3, the J call TRBJ2-2; D gene unclear. Looked up from germline, CDR1 is MNHEY and CDR2 is SVGEGT. The CDR3 consists of 15 residues. Trimming shortened V by 2 bases and J by 5 bases, and 12 bases separated the two germline ends.

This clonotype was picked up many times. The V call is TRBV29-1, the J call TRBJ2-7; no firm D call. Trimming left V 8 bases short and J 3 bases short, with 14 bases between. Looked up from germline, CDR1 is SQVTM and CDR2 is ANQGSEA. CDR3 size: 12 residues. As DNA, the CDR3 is TGCAGCCCCCTTTCGGAGTTCTACGAGCAGTACTTC. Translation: CSPLSEFYEQYF.

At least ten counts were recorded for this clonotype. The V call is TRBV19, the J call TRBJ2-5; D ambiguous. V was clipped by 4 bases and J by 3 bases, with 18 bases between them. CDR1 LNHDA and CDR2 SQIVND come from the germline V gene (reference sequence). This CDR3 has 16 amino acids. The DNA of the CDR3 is TGTGCCAGTAGTACAAATCCAGGAGTGTGGGAAGAGACCCAGTACTTC. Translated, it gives CASSTNPGVWEETQYF.

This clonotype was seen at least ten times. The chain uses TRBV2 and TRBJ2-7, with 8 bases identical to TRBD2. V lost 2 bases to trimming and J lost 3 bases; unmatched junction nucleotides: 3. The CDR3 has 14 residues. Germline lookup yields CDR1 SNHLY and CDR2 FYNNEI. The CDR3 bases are TGTGCCAGCAGTGAAACGGGGGGGCACTACGAGCAGTACTTC. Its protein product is CASSETGGHYEQYF.

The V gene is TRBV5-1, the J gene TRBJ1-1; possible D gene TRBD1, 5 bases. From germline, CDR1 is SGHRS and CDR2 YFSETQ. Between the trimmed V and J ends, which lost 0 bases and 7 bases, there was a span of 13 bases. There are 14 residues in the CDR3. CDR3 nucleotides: TGCGCCAGCAGCTTGGGAGGGGCGCAGGGTGAAGCTTTCTTT. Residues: CASSLGGAQGEAFF.

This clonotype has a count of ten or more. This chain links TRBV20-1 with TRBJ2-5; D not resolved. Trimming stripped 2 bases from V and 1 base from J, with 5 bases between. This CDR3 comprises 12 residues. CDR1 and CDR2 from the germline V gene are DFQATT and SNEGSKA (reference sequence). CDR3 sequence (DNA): TGCAGTGCTAGACCATCCCAAGAGACCCAGTACTTC. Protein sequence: CSARPSQETQYF.

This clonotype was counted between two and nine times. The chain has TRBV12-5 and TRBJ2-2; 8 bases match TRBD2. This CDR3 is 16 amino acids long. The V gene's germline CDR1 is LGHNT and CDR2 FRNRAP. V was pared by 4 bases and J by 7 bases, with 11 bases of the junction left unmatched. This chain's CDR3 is CASGWLTAGARGELFF. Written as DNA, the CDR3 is TGTGCTAGTGGTTGGTTGACAGCGGGAGCTCGCGGGGAGCTGTTTTTT.

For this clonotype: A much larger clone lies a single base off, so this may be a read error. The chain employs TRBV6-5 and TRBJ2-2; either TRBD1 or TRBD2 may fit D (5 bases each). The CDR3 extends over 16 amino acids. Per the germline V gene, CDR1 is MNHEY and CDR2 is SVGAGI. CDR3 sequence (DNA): TGTGCCAGCAGTTACTCAGGGGCTAGCAGGACCGGGGAGCTGTTGTTT. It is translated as CASSYSGASRTGELLF.

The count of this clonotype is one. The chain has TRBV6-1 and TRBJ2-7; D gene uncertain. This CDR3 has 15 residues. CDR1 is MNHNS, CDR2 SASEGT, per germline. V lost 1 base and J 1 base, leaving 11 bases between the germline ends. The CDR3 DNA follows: TGTGCCAGCAGTGAAGGGCATGGCAGGTCCTACGAGCAGTACTTC. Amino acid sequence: CASSEGHGRSYEQYF.

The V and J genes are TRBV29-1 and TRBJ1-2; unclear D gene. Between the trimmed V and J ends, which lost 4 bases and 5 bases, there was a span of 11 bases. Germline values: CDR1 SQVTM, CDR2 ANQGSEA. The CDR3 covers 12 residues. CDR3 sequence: CSVVSGLYGYTF. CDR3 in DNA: TGCAGCGTTGTTTCGGGGTTGTATGGCTACACCTTC.

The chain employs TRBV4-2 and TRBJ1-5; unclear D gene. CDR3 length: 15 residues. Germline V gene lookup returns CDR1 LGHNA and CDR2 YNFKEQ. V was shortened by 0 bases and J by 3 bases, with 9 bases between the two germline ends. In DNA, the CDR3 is TGTGCCAGCAGCCAAGAGACCGTGAACAATCAGCCCCAGCATTTT. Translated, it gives CASSQETVNNQPQHF.

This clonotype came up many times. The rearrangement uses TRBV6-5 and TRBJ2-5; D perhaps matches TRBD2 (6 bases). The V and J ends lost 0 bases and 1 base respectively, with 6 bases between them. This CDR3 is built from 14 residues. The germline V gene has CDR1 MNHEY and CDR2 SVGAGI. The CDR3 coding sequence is TGTGCCAGCAGTTACTCGGGGGGCCAAGAGACCCAGTACTTC. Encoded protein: CASSYSGGQETQYF.